This entry lists 32 T cell receptor beta chains sequenced from one sample in a study of regulatory T cells in long-lasting Graves disease. Through Arm-PCR of CDR3 regions and iRepertoire HTBI primers, TCR beta libraries were built. Each CDR3 protein is one row after TCRdb ran MiXCR on the multiplex PCR reads. The sample gives around 340,000 distinct CDR3 sequences, roughly a fifth of which show up once; just under 30% is in the top ten. Time point indicated: persistent/refractory GD, antithyroid drugs over 5 years with positive TRAb. Scientists built the TCR library using RNA that was extracted from PBMCs. The starting material was peripheral blood mononuclear cells (PBMCs), obtained when the disease was refractory, from a patient treated with antithyroid drugs. These receptors all come from a female donor with Graves disease.

This clonotype was detected a few times. The chain employs TRBV20-1 and TRBJ1-6; D uncertain. The V end was cut by 6 bases, the J end by 7 bases, with 10 bases between. The CDR3 sequence is 12 residues long. Germline values: CDR1 DFQATT, CDR2 SNEGSKA (reference sequence). CDR3 amino acids: CSAILQNSPLHF. The CDR3 DNA is TGCAGTGCCATACTACAGAATTCACCCCTCCACTTT.

This clonotype was counted many times. CDR3 residues: CASSSRRDSNQPQHF. CDR3 DNA: TGTGCCAGCAGCTCCCGCCGGGACAGCAATCAGCCCCAGCATTTT. The chain has TRBV3-1 and TRBJ1-5; D is possibly TRBD1 (5 bases). Germline V gene data show CDR1 as LGHDT and CDR2 as YNNKEL (reference sequence). Trimming shortened V by 5 bases and J by 1 base, and 12 bases separated the two germline ends. CDR3 size: 15 residues. The full variable domain, with the rest looked up from reference TRBV3-1 and TRBJ1-5, is DTAVSQTPKYLVTQMGNDKSIKCEQNLGHDTMYWYKQDSKKFLKIMFSYNNKELIINETVPNRFSPKSPDKAHLNLHINSLELGDSAVYFCASSSRRDSNQPQHFGDGTRLSIL.

This clonotype was seen a few times. The chain carries TRBV6-4 and TRBJ1-1; 7 bases agree with TRBD1. This CDR3 spans 15 amino acids. Germline loops: CDR1 MRHNA, CDR2 SNTAGT. The J segment lost 3 bases and the V segment lost 3 bases, leaving 7 bases of the junction unmatched. CDR3 sequence reads: CASSESTGADTEAFF. The CDR3 region has the DNA TGTGCCAGCAGTGAGTCCACAGGGGCGGACACTGAAGCTTTCTTT.

This chain connects TRBV7-9 to TRBJ2-7; 9 bases agree with TRBD2. Judging by the DNA end, TRBJ2-1 fits better; the J call may be wrong. There are 14 residues in the CDR3. Germline loops: CDR1 SEHNR, CDR2 FQNEAQ (reference sequence). In DNA form, the CDR3 reads TGTGCCAGCAGCCCCGGGACTAGCCCCAATGAGCAGTTCTTC. Its translation is CASSPGTSPNEQFF.

In its sample, this clonotype was seen many times. This chain's CDR3 is CSGLDTYSYEQYF. The CDR3 bases are TGCAGCGGGTTGGACACTTACTCCTACGAGCAGTACTTC. The genes are TRBV29-1 and TRBJ2-7; weak D call: TRBD1 (5 bases). This CDR3 spans 13 amino acids. CDR1 is SQVTM and CDR2 is ANQGSEA in the germline V gene. Between the trimmed V and J ends, which lost 7 bases and 0 bases, there was a span of 13 bases.

The sample holds a few counts of this clonotype. The J gene is TRBJ1-1, the V gene TRBV6-5; D is undetermined. The V end lost 0 bases, the J end lost 5 bases, and 13 bases lay between the germline ends. The CDR3 contains 15 residues. Germline V gene sequence: CDR1 MNHEY, CDR2 SVGAGI. The CDR3 DNA sequence: TGTGCCAGCAGTTACTCATCCGAGCGACGGACTGAAGCTTTCTTT. It encodes CASSYSSERRTEAFF.

Turning to this clonotype: A read error may explain this, as a much larger clone is one base away. V and J are TRBV6-1 and TRBJ1-1, with unresolved D. The CDR3 has 13 amino acids. With 5 bases removed from V and 4 bases from J, the gap between germline ends came to 11 bases. CDR1 and CDR2 (germline): MNHNS, SASEGT. The CDR3 spells CASSPAQITEAFF. The CDR3, as DNA: TGTGCCAGCAGTCCGGCGCAGATCACTGAAGCTTTCTTT.

This clonotype was counted many times. The chain links TRBV11-2 to TRBJ1-2; 8 bases align to TRBD1. This CDR3 spans 14 amino acids. V lost 5 bases to trimming and J lost 2 bases; unmatched junction nucleotides: 4. Looked up from germline, CDR1 is SGHAT and CDR2 is FQNNGV. CDR3 nucleotides: TGTGCCAGCAGCCGGGACAGGCTGAACTATGGCTACACCTTC. Encoded protein: CASSRDRLNYGYTF.

The chain recombines TRBV7-2 with TRBJ1-5, with 11 nucleotides matching TRBD1. Germline V lookup: CDR1 SGHTA, CDR2 FQGNSA. This CDR3 spans 13 amino acids. V lost 5 bases and J lost 8; bases outside the gene matches: 2. DNA of the CDR3: TGTGCCAGCAGCCCGGGACAGGGGGAGCCCCAGCATTTT. Its translation: CASSPGQGEPQHF.

This clonotype has at least ten counts. This chain links TRBV30 with TRBJ1-1, with a tentative D call TRBD1 (5 bases). CDR1 GTSNPN and CDR2 SVGIG come from the germline V gene (reference sequence). This CDR3 spans 14 amino acids. Trimming removed 4 bases at V and 5 bases at J, with 17 bases between. For the CDR3, the DNA is TGTGCCTGGACCCCCGGGGTGGGGGGTACTGAAGCTTTCTTT. Translating gives CAWTPGVGGTEAFF.

This clonotype has just a few counts. The chain is built from TRBV29-1 and TRBJ1-1; possible D gene TRBD1, 5 bases. With 2 bases removed from V and 1 base from J, the gap between germline ends came to 11 bases. From germline, CDR1 is SQVTM and CDR2 ANQGSEA. This CDR3 region has 14 residues. CDR3 in DNA: TGCAGCGTTGAAACGGGGGAGTGGAACACTGAAGCTTTCTTT. This codes for CSVETGEWNTEAFF.

J is TRBJ2-2 and V is TRBV9; 14 bases align to TRBD2. The CDR3 contains 16 residues. J was trimmed by 8 bases and V by 3 bases; bases with no gene match: 6. Germline V gene sequence: CDR1 SGDLS, CDR2 YYNGEE. The chain's CDR3 is CASSETSGGASGELFF. DNA for the CDR3: TGTGCCAGCAGCGAGACTAGCGGGGGGGCCTCGGGGGAGCTGTTTTTT. Complete variable domain (other parts from reference TRBV9 and TRBJ2-2): DSGVTQTPKHLITATGQRVTLRCSPRSGDLSVYWYQQSLDQGLQFLIQYYNGEERAKGNILERFSAQQFPDLHSELNLSSLELGDSALYFCASSETSGGASGELFFGEGSRLTVL.

This clonotype was detected many times. The chain recombines TRBV6-1 with TRBJ1-2, with 9 bases lining up with TRBD1. The CDR3 loop spans 14 amino acids. CDR1 and CDR2 from the germline V gene are MNHNS and SASEGT. V dropped 5 bases and J dropped 7; count of bases not matched to a gene: 8. CDR3 sequence: CASSLNRDRAGYTF. CDR3 DNA sequence: TGTGCCAGCAGTCTCAACCGGGACAGGGCTGGCTACACCTTC.

In its sample, this clonotype was seen many times. This chain uses TRBV12-3 or TRBV12-4 with TRBJ2-4; TRBD1 matches 10 bases. Losses at the gene ends were 6 bases for V and 1 base for J; bases not matched to a gene: 6. This CDR3 is 16 amino acids long. DNA of the CDR3: TGTGCCAGCAGGCCCCGGGACAGGGGTGCCAAAAACATTCAGTACTTC. Translation gives CASRPRDRGAKNIQYF.

Concerning this clonotype: A much larger clone sits a single nucleotide away, making a read error possible. The chain is built from TRBV7-9 and TRBJ1-2; D is ambiguous. CDR1 is SEHNR, CDR2 FQNEAQ, per germline (reference sequence). The CDR3 covers 14 residues. The CDR3 DNA reads as TGTGCCAGCAGCTTTGGCTCAGATGGGAAAGGCTACGCCTTC. Residues: CASSFGSDGKGYAF.

At least ten counts were recorded for this clonotype. This sequence joins TRBV2 and TRBJ2-7, with 7 bases aligning to TRBD1. Germline CDR1 reads SNHLY; CDR2 reads FYNNEI. V dropped 5 bases and J dropped 1; count of bases not matched to a gene: 8. This CDR3 is built from 15 residues. CDR3: CASSPSTGLSYEQYF. In DNA, the CDR3 is TGTGCCAGCAGTCCTTCGACAGGGCTTTCCTACGAGCAGTACTTC.

Comment on this clonotype: A much larger clone differs from this one at a single base, so this may be a read error. CDR3 loop: CASSFQGTTDEKLFF. The CDR3 bases are TGTGCCAGCAGCTTTCAGGGAACAACTGATGAAAAACTGTTTTTT. The V gene is TRBV7-9, the J gene TRBJ1-4; a weak D match, TRBD1 (5 bases). The CDR3 loop spans 15 amino acids. The germline gives CDR1 SEHNR, CDR2 FQNEAQ (reference sequence).

This clonotype turned up a few times. This chain uses TRBV20-1 with TRBJ1-6, with 7 bases fitting TRBD1. This CDR3 contains 14 residues. Germline V gene lookup returns CDR1 DFQATT and CDR2 SNEGSKA (reference sequence). With V trimmed by 0 bases and J by 8 bases, 4 bases remained unmatched. This chain's CDR3 is CSARDDRADSPLHF. The CDR3, as DNA: TGCAGTGCTAGAGACGACAGGGCTGATTCACCCCTCCACTTT.

The chain recombines TRBV4-1 with TRBJ2-3, with a possible D match to TRBD1 (6 bases). Between the trimmed V and J ends, which lost 4 bases and 2 bases, there was a span of 10 bases. CDR1 is MGHRA, CDR2 YSYEKL, per germline. CDR3 size: 14 residues. CDR3 residues: CASSPDSFTDTQYF. The CDR3 nucleotides read TGCGCCAGCAGCCCGGACAGTTTCACAGATACGCAGTATTTT.

About this clonotype: A much larger clone is a single base away; this may be a read error. The V and J genes are TRBV24-1 and TRBJ1-5, with a weak D call TRBD1 (5 bases). The germline V and J ends were trimmed by 1 base and 3 bases, with 9 bases remaining between them. This CDR3 region has 15 residues. CDR1 and CDR2 from the germline V gene are KGHDR and SFDVKD. The CDR3 region is CATSDFGGYNQPQHF. DNA for the CDR3: TGTGCCACCAGTGATTTCGGGGGGTACAATCAGCCCCAGCATTTT.

This clonotype was recorded at least ten times. The chain recombines TRBV7-3 with TRBJ1-2; 7 bases are a match to TRBD1. The length of the CDR3 is 13 residues. V trimming: 4 bases; J trimming: 7 bases; junction bases outside the gene matches: 6. The germline CDR1 and CDR2 sequences are SGHTA and FQGTGA. This chain's CDR3 is CASSSQGEAGYTF. CDR3 DNA sequence: TGTGCCAGCAGCTCTCAGGGGGAGGCTGGCTACACCTTC.

On this clonotype: Possible read error: a much larger clone is one base away. In nucleotides, the CDR3 is TGTGCCAGCAGCCAACCCCTGACAGGGCACGGGGGTGAAGCTTTCTTT. Translating gives CASSQPLTGHGGEAFF. The genes are TRBV3-1 and TRBJ1-1, with 7 nucleotides matching TRBD1. Germline-derived CDR1 and CDR2 are LGHDT and YNNKEL (reference sequence). V lost 2 bases, J lost 7 bases, and 13 bases stayed unmatched. The CDR3 has 16 amino acids.

This clonotype was found many times. The chain is built from TRBV30 and TRBJ1-4, with a possible D match to TRBD1 (5 bases). V gave up 4 bases and J gave up 5 bases, with 11 bases separating them. Germline CDR1 is GTSNPN and CDR2 is SVGIG (reference sequence). This CDR3 is built from 13 residues. The chain's CDR3 is CAWNIGTNEKLFF. For the CDR3, the DNA is TGTGCCTGGAATATAGGGACCAATGAAAAACTGTTTTTT. The whole variable domain, filled in from reference TRBV30 and TRBJ1-4, reads SQTIHQWPATLVQPVGSPLSLECTVEGTSNPNLYWYRQAAGRGLQLLFYSVGIGQISSEVPQNLSASRPQDRQFILSSKKLLLSDSGFYLCAWNIGTNEKLFFGSGTQLSVL.

This clonotype was counted a few times. The chain has TRBV9 and TRBJ1-2, with D tentatively TRBD1 (5 bases). The V and J ends lost 3 bases and 8 bases respectively, with 17 bases between them. The CDR3 is 14 residues long. Germline CDR1 and CDR2: SGDLS and YYNGEE. The CDR3 sequence is CASSARLRQMGYTF. CDR3 DNA: TGTGCCAGCAGCGCCCGATTGAGACAGATGGGCTACACCTTC.

This clonotype has more than one count but fewer than ten. CDR3 loop: CASSPRDRLYEQYF. CDR3 nucleotide sequence: TGCGCCAGCAGCCCCCGGGACAGACTATACGAGCAGTACTTC. The rearrangement links TRBV5-1 to TRBJ2-7, with 7 bases that match TRBD1. The junction had 8 bases not matched to a gene; V was cut back by 4 bases and J by 4 bases. This CDR3 comprises 14 residues. Per germline, CDR1 SGHRS and CDR2 YFSETQ.

The chain recombines TRBV5-4 with TRBJ1-2; possible D gene TRBD1, 5 bases. Germline V gene lookup returns CDR1 SGHNT and CDR2 YYREEE (reference sequence). This CDR3 region has 16 residues. With 0 bases removed from V and 4 bases from J, the gap between germline ends came to 16 bases. The chain's CDR3 is CASSLGGVQQGYGYTF. For the CDR3, the DNA is TGTGCCAGCAGCTTGGGGGGGGTACAGCAAGGCTATGGCTACACCTTC.

Ten or more counts support this clonotype. The rearrangement joins TRBV29-1 to TRBJ2-2; D not resolved. The germline V gene has CDR1 SQVTM and CDR2 ANQGSEA. V gave up 7 bases and J gave up 6 bases, with 6 bases separating them. This CDR3 is 10 amino acids long. The CDR3 DNA reads TGCAGCGACTGTCCCGGGGAGCTGTTTTTT. Protein: CSDCPGELFF.

This clonotype was seen ten or more times. J is TRBJ1-5 and V is TRBV28; D is perhaps TRBD1 (5 bases). Trimming took off 11 bases at V and 3 bases at J, with 20 bases between the two ends. The CDR3 covers 15 residues. Per the germline V gene, CDR1 is MDHEN and CDR2 is SYDVKM. The CDR3 DNA follows: TGTGCCGGGAGCTCCGGGACGGCTTACAATCAGCCCCAGCATTTT. This sequence encodes CAGSSGTAYNQPQHF.

Comment on this clonotype: At one end the junction does not follow the germline gene, possibly because of a read error. The chain is built from TRBV7-9 and TRBJ2-5; TRBD2 aligns across 8 bases. Per germline, CDR1 SEHNR and CDR2 FQNEAQ (reference sequence). The CDR3 runs 15 residues. CDR3 DNA sequence: TGTGCCAGCAGCTTATCTGGCGGGGGGCAAGAGACCCGGTACTTC. Protein sequence: CASSLSGGGQETRYF.

The table lists this clonotype with a few counts. J is TRBJ1-1 and V is TRBV27, with 8 bases identical to TRBD1. Germline CDR1 is MNHEY and CDR2 is SMNVEV (reference sequence). This CDR3 has 16 residues. With V trimmed by 3 bases and J by 4 bases, 10 bases remained unmatched. CDR3 nucleotide sequence: TGTGCCAGCAGTTTCCGGGACAGGCATCTGGGCACTGAAGCTTTCTTT. This encodes CASSFRDRHLGTEAFF.

This clonotype was observed many times. This rearrangement joins TRBV28 to TRBJ2-7, with D perhaps matching TRBD1 or TRBD2 (6 bases each). The germline CDR1 and CDR2 sequences are MDHEN and SYDVKM. The V end lost 6 bases, the J end lost 6 bases, and 27 bases lay between the germline ends. This CDR3 is 17 amino acids long. DNA of the CDR3: TGTGCCAGCAGCCCGACAATGATGTGGGGGGCTTACGGCGAGCAGTACTTC. It specifies CASSPTMMWGAYGEQYF.

The V call is TRBV10-3, the J call TRBJ2-2; 10 bases match TRBD2. V lost 8 bases and J lost 5; bases outside the gene matches: 17. The CDR3 contains 18 residues. Germline V lookup: CDR1 ENHRY, CDR2 SYGVKD. CDR3 protein: CAIHRTEAGGTETGELFF. DNA for the CDR3: TGTGCCATCCACCGTACTGAAGCGGGGGGGACAGAGACCGGGGAGCTGTTTTTT.